What follows are 19 T cell receptor beta chains derived from one specimen sequenced in a study of radiotherapy plus CTLA-4 blockade in lung cancer. The repertoire was sequenced with immunoSEQ multiplex PCR; TCRdb's copy has only in-frame clones and lacks some. In the table there are about 77,000 clones, just under 75% of which are singletons. The sequences come from peripheral blood, collected from a patient treated with radiotherapy plus ipilimumab. Every receptor here comes from a human donor with non-small cell lung cancer whose response to radiotherapy plus ipilimumab could not be evaluated.

This chain joins TRBV11-2 and TRBJ1-2, with 8 bases fitting TRBD1. The junction had 9 bases not matched to a gene; V was cut back by 5 bases and J by 7 bases. The CDR3 runs to 14 residues. CDR1 and CDR2 (germline): SGHAT, FQNNGV. CDR3 sequence: CASSERTGPIGYTF. The CDR3, as DNA: TGTGCCAGCAGCGAAAGGACAGGGCCTATTGGCTACACCTTC.

In this sample, this clone turned up many times. The V gene is TRBV4-3, the J gene TRBJ1-1; unclear D gene. Trimming removed 0 bases from V and 13 bases from J, with 9 bases in between. CDR3 length: 11 residues. CDR1 and CDR2 from the germline V gene are LGHNA and YSLEER. CDR3 nucleotides: TGCGCCAGCAGCCAAGATGCACGGGATTTCTTT. This codes for CASSQDARDFF.

V and J are TRBV4-1 and TRBJ2-1; D is undetermined. V lost 1 base to trimming and J lost 0 bases, with 10 bases between them. Germline V lookup: CDR1 MGHRA, CDR2 YSYEKL. The CDR3 has 16 residues. CDR3 coding DNA: TGCGCCAGCAGCCAAGCAGACTCCTTCTCCTACAATGAGCAGTTCTTC. Translated, it gives CASSQADSFSYNEQFF.

The CDR3 bases are TGTGCCAGCAGTTACTACGGACCCAGGGCAGATACGCAGTATTTT. It codes for CASSYYGPRADTQYF. The J gene is TRBJ2-3, the V gene TRBV6-5; D may be TRBD1 (5 bases). Germline-derived CDR1 and CDR2 are MNHEY and SVGAGI. V lost 1 base and J lost 4, with 12 bases in between. This CDR3 is 15 amino acids long.

J is TRBJ1-1 and V is TRBV21-1; the table names TRBD1, a call not compared with the DNA. TRBV21-1 is classified as a pseudogene. The CDR3 is made up of 15 amino acids. As DNA, the CDR3 is TGTGCCAGCGTGCACTCCGGACAGGGAGGGACTGAAGCTTTCTTT. Amino acids: CASVHSGQGGTEAFF.

This chain connects TRBV5-8 to TRBJ2-7, with D perhaps TRBD1 (5 bases). Germline CDR1 reads SGHTS; CDR2 reads YDEGEE. The CDR3 consists of 13 residues. Trimming left V 0 bases short and J 4 bases short, with 8 bases between. The CDR3 is CASSLGTQYEQYF. The CDR3 DNA is TGTGCCAGCAGCTTGGGGACACAGTACGAGCAGTACTTC. Combining the CDR3 with reference TRBV5-8 and TRBJ2-7 gives the whole variable domain EAGVTQSPTHLIKTRGQQATLRCSPISGHTSVYWYQQALGLGLQFLLWYDEGEERNRGNFPPRFSGRQFPNYSSELNVNALELEDSALYLCASSLGTQYEQYFGPGTRLTVT.

V usage is TRBV27 and J usage is TRBJ2-4; TRBD1 is a possible D gene (6 bases). Germline-derived CDR1 and CDR2 are MNHEY and SMNVEV (reference sequence). V was trimmed by 6 bases and J by 0 bases, leaving 12 bases between them. This CDR3 has 15 residues. The CDR3 is CASSPNRVAKNIQYF. Written as DNA, the CDR3 is TGTGCCAGCAGCCCTAACAGGGTAGCCAAAAACATTCAGTACTTC.

The rearrangement joins TRBV4-1 to TRBJ1-2; D not resolved. Trimming removed 0 bases at V and 13 bases at J, with 15 bases between. The germline CDR1 and CDR2 sequences are MGHRA and YSYEKL. CDR3 length: 13 residues. In DNA form, the CDR3 reads TGCGCCAGCAGCCAAGATTTACGTTCCGGTGTCACCTTC. Its translation: CASSQDLRSGVTF.

This chain connects TRBV9 to TRBJ1-1; a possible D gene is TRBD1 (6 bases). The CDR3 runs to 16 residues. CDR1 is SGDLS and CDR2 is YYNGEE in the germline V gene. Trimming left V 0 bases short and J 0 bases short, with 12 bases between. The CDR3 reads CASSVGEGDMNTEAFF. The CDR3 nucleotides read TGTGCCAGCAGCGTAGGTGAAGGGGACATGAACACTGAAGCTTTCTTT.

CDR3 residues: CASSVNQGNTEAFF. CDR3 nucleotide sequence: TGTGCCAGCAGCGTAAACCAGGGGAACACTGAAGCTTTCTTT. This chain uses TRBV9 with TRBJ1-1, with a tentative D call TRBD1 (5 bases). The ends were cut back, 1 base at V and 1 base at J, with 8 bases in the middle. Germline values: CDR1 SGDLS, CDR2 YYNGEE. The CDR3 has 14 amino acids.

CDR3 DNA: TGCAGCGTCCTTTCCACAGATACGCAGTATTTT. It specifies CSVLSTDTQYF. The chain couples TRBV29-1 to TRBJ2-3; D is undetermined. CDR1 and CDR2 from the germline V gene are SQVTM and ANQGSEA. CDR3 size: 11 residues. With 6 bases removed from V and 2 bases from J, the gap between germline ends came to 6 bases.

This sequence joins TRBV5-4 and TRBJ2-3, with 12 bases fitting TRBD2. Trimming removed 4 bases from V and 5 bases from J; junction bases left unmatched: 2. Germline V gene data show CDR1 as SGHNT and CDR2 as YYREEE (reference sequence). This CDR3 contains 14 residues. The CDR3 is CASSQGLAGDTQYF. The CDR3, as DNA: TGTGCCAGCAGCCAGGGACTAGCGGGAGATACGCAGTATTTT.

This chain uses TRBV14 with TRBJ2-1; 7 nucleotides match TRBD2. CDR3 length equals 14 residues. V dropped 2 bases and J dropped 5; count of bases not matched to a gene: 3. Germline V lookup: CDR1 SGHDN, CDR2 FVKESK. CDR3 bases: TGTGCCAGCAGCCAACTAGCGGATCACAATGAGCAGTTCTTC. It encodes CASSQLADHNEQFF.

This clone was recorded only once. The V gene is TRBV6-6, the J gene TRBJ1-1; TRBD1 matches 7 bases. This CDR3 comprises 15 residues. V lost 2 bases and J lost 4; bases outside the gene matches: 7. The germline CDR1 and CDR2 sequences are MNHNY and SVGAGI (reference sequence). The CDR3 reads CASSYDRVRSTEAFF. In nucleotides, the CDR3 is TGTGCCAGCAGTTACGACAGGGTACGAAGCACTGAAGCTTTCTTT.

This clone was seen only a few times. The chain links TRBV6-5 to TRBJ2-7, with 9 bases fitting TRBD1. The ends lost 5 bases at V and 0 bases at J; junction bases unmatched: 5. Per germline, CDR1 MNHEY and CDR2 SVGAGI. The CDR3 covers 15 residues. The CDR3 bases are TGTGCCAGCAGTACCGGACAGGGGATCTCCTACGAGCAGTACTTC. Translating gives CASSTGQGISYEQYF.

This chain links TRBV5-1 with TRBJ2-1, with TRBD1 matching 11 bases. V shed 4 bases, J shed 3 bases, and the junction held 3 bases outside the gene matches. The CDR3 is made up of 15 amino acids. Germline lookup yields CDR1 SGHRS and CDR2 YFSETQ. In nucleotides, the CDR3 is TGCGCCAGCAGCCCGGGACAGGGGGTCTACAATGAGCAGTTCTTC. This gives the protein CASSPGQGVYNEQFF.

Comment on this clone: Other DNA sequences of this sample code for an identical CDR3. The gene calls are TRBV4-1 and TRBJ2-7; 7 bases align to TRBD1. Per the germline V gene, CDR1 is MGHRA and CDR2 is YSYEKL. The CDR3 covers 14 residues. Germline trimming cut 1 base from V and 0 bases from J; bases unmatched to any gene: 0. CDR3 protein: CASSQGQGSYEQYF. The CDR3 DNA reads as TGCGCCAGCAGCCAAGGACAGGGCTCCTACGAGCAGTACTTC.

V usage is TRBV7-2 and J usage is TRBJ2-1, with 7 bases fitting TRBD2. Trimming at V came to 5 bases and at J to 2 bases, leaving 6 bases not matched to a gene. Germline V gene sequence: CDR1 SGHTA, CDR2 FQGNSA. The CDR3 is made up of 15 amino acids. CDR3 amino acids: CASSPLAGPYNEQFF. CDR3 DNA: TGTGCCAGCAGCCCCTTAGCGGGCCCCTACAATGAGCAGTTCTTC.

V and J are TRBV25-1 and TRBJ1-1, with D uncertain. The germline V gene has CDR1 MGHDK and CDR2 SYGVNS. This CDR3 has 17 residues. Trimming left V 1 base short and J 0 bases short, with 15 bases between. In nucleotides, the CDR3 is TGTGCCAGCAGTGAATGGGCGACGGGAGTGGTGAACACTGAAGCTTTCTTT. Its translation is CASSEWATGVVNTEAFF.